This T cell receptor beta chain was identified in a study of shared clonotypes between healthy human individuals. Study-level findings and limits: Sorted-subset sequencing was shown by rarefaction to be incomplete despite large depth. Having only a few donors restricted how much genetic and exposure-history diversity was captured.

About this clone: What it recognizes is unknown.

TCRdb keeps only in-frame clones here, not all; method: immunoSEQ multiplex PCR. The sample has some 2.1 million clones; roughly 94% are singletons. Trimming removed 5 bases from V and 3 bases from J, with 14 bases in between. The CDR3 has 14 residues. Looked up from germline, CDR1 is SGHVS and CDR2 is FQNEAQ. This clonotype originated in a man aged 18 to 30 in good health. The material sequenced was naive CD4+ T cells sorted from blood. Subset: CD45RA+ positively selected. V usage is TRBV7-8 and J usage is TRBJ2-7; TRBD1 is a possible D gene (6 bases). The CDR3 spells CASSKDRWDYEQYF. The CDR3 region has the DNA TGTGCCAGCAGCAAAGACAGGTGGGACTACGAGCAGTACTTC.